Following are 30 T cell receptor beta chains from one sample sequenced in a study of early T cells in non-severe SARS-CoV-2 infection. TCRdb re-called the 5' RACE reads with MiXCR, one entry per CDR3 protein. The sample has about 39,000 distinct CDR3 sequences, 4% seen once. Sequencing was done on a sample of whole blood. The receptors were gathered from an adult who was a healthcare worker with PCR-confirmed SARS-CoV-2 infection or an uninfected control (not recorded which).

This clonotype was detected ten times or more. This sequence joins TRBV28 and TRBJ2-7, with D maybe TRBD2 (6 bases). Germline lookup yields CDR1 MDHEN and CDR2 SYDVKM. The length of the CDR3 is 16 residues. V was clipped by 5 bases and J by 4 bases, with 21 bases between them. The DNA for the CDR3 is TGTGCCAGCAGTCCACCTTCCGGGACTCTGGCTTACGAGCAGTACTTC. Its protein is CASSPPSGTLAYEQYF. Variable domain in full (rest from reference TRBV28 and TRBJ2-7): DVKVTQSSRYLVKRTGEKVFLECVQDMDHENMFWYRQDPGLGLRLIYFSYDVKMKEKGDIPEGYSVSREKKERFSLILESASTNQTSMYLCASSPPSGTLAYEQYFGPGTRLTVT.

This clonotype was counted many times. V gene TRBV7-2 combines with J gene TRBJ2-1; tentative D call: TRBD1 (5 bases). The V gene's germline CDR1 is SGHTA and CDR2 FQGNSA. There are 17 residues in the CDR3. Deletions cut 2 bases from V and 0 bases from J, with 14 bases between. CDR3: CASSLRGISNSYNEQFF. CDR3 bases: TGTGCCAGCAGCTTAAGGGGAATCAGTAACTCCTACAATGAGCAGTTCTTC.

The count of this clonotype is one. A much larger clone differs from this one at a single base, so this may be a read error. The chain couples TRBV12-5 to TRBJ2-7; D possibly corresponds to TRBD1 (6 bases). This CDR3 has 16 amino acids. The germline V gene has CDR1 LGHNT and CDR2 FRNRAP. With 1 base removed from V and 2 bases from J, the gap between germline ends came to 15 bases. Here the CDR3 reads CASGLAQQGLTYEQYF. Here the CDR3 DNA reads TGTGCTAGTGGTTTGGCACAACAGGGCCTCACCTACGAGCAGTACTTC.

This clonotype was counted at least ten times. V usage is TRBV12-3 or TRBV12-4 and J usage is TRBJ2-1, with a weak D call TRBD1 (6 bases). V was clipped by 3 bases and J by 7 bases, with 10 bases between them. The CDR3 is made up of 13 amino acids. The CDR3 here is CASSFTGWNEQFF. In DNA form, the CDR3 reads TGTGCCAGCAGTTTTACAGGGTGGAATGAGCAGTTCTTC.

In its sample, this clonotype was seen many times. The CDR3 loop reads CASSWDALNYGYTF. The DNA for the CDR3 is TGCGCCAGCAGCTGGGACGCGTTAAACTATGGCTACACCTTC. The rearrangement joins TRBV5-1 to TRBJ1-2, with D perhaps matching TRBD1 (5 bases). Trimming shortened V by 3 bases and J by 2 bases, and 11 bases separated the two germline ends. Germline assignment: CDR1 SGHRS and CDR2 YFSETQ. CDR3 length equals 14 residues.

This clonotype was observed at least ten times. Here the CDR3 DNA reads TGTGCCAGCAGCTCCCCACAGGGTGGGAAAGAGACCCAGTACTTC. This codes for CASSSPQGGKETQYF. The genes are TRBV7-9 and TRBJ2-5, with D possibly matching TRBD1 (6 bases). Germline assignment: CDR1 SEHNR and CDR2 FQNEAQ (reference sequence). V shed 4 bases and J shed 3 bases, with 15 bases lying between them. This CDR3 contains 15 residues.

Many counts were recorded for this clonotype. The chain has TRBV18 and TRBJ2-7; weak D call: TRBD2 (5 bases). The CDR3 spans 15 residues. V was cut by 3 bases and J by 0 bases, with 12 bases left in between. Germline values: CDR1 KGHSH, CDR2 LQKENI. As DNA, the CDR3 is TGTGCCAGCTCACCGGGAGACATCCACTCCTACGAGCAGTACTTC. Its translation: CASSPGDIHSYEQYF.

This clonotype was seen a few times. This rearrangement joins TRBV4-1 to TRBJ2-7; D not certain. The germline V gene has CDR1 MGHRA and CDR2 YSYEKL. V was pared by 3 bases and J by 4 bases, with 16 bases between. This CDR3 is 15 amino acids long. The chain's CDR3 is CASSHSGLPPYEQYF. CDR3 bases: TGCGCCAGCAGCCACTCGGGCCTTCCCCCATACGAGCAGTACTTC.

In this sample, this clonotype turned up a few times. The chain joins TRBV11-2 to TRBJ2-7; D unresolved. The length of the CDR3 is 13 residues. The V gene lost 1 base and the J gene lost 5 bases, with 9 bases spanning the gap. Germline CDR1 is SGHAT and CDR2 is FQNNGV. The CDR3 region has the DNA TGTGCCAGCAGCTTAGGCCCAGAGAACGAGCAGTACTTC. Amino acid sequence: CASSLGPENEQYF.

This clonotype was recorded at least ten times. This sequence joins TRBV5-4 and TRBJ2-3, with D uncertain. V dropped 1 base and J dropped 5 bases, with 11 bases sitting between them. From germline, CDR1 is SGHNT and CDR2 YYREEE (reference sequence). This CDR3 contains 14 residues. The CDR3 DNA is TGTGCCAGCAGCTTGCTTGGATTTTTAGATACGCAGTATTTT. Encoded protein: CASSLLGFLDTQYF.

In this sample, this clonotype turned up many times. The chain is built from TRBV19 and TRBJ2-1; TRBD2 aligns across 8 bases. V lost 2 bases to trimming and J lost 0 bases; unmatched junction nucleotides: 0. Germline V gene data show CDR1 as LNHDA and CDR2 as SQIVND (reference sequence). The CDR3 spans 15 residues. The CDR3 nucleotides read TGTGCCAGTAGTATAAGCGGGAGCTCCTACAATGAGCAGTTCTTC. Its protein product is CASSISGSSYNEQFF. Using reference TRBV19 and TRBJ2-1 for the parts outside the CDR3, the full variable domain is DGGITQSPKYLFRKEGQNVTLSCEQNLNHDAMYWYRQDPGQGLRLIYYSQIVNDFQKGDIAEGYSVSREKKESFPLTVTSAQKNPTAFYLCASSISGSSYNEQFFGPGTRLTVL.

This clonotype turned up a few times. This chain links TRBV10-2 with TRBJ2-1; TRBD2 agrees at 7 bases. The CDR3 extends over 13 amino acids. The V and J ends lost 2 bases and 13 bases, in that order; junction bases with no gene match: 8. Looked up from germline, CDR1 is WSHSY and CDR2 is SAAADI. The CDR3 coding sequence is TGCGCCAGCAGTGAGCTAGCGGCCCTTACCCAGTTCTTC. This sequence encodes CASSELAALTQFF.

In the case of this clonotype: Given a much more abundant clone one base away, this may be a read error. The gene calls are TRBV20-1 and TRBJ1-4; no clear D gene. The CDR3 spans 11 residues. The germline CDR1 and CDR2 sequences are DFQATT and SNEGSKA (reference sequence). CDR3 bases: TGCAGTGCTAGAGTTTCTGAAAAACTGTCTTTT. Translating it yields CSARVSEKLSF.

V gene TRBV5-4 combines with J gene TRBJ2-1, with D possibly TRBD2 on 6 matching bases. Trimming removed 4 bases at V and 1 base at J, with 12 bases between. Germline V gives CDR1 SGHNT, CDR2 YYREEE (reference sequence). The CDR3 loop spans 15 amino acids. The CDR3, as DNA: TGTGCCAGCAGCCCGGCCGGGACTTCCTACAATGAGCAGTTCTTC. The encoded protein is CASSPAGTSYNEQFF.

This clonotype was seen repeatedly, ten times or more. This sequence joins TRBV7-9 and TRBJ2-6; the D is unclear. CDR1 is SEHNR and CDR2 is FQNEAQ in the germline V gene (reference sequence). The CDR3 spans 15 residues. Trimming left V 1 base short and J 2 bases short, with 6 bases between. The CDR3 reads CASSLGVAGANVLTF. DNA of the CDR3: TGTGCCAGCAGCTTAGGAGTCGCTGGGGCCAACGTCCTGACTTTC.

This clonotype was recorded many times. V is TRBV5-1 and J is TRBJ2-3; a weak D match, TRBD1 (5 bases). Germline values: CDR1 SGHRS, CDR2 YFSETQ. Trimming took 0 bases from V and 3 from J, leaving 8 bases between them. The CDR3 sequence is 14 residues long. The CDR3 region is CASSLDQGTDTQYF. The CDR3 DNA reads TGCGCCAGCAGCTTGGATCAGGGTACAGATACGCAGTATTTT.

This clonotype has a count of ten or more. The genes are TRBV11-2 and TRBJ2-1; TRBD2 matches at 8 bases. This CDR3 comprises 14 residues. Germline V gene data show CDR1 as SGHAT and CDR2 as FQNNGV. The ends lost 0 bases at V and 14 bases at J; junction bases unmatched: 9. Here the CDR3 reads CASSLEGSGRVKFF. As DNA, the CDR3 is TGTGCCAGCAGCTTAGAGGGCAGCGGGAGAGTGAAGTTCTTC.

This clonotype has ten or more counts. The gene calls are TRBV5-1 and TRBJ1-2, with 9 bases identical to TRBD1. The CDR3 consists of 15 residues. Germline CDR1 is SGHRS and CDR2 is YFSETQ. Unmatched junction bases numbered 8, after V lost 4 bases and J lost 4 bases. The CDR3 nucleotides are TGCGCCAGCAGCCTAACAGGGGGCGCAGGCTATGGCTACACCTTC. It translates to CASSLTGGAGYGYTF.

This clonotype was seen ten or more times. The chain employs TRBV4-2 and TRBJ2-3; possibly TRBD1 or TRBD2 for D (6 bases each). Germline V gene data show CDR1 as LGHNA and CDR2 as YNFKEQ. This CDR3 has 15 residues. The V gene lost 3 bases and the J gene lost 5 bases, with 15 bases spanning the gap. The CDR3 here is CASSHGGVKGDTQYF. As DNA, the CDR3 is TGTGCCAGCAGCCACGGGGGCGTGAAGGGAGATACGCAGTATTTT.

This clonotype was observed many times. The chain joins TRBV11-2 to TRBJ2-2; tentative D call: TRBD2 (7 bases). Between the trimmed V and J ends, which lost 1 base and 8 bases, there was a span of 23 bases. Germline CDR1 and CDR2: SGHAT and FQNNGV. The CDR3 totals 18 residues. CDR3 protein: CASSLGFRRGAPSGELFF. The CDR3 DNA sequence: TGTGCCAGCAGCTTAGGGTTCAGACGGGGGGCGCCCAGTGGGGAGCTGTTTTTT.

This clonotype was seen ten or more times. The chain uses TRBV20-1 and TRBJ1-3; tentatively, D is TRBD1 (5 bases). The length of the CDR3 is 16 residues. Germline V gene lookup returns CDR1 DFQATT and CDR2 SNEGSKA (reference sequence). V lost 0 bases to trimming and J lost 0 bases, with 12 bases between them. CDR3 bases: TGCAGTGCTAGAGATGGGGCAGGGATCTCTGGAAACACCATATATTTT. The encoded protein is CSARDGAGISGNTIYF.

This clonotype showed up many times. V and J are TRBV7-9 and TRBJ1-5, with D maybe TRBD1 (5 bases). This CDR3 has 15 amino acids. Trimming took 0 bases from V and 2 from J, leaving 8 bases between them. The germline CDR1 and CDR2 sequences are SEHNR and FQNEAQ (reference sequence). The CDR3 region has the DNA TGTGCCAGCAGCTTAGCCGGGGCTGGCAATCAGCCCCAGCATTTT. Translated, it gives CASSLAGAGNQPQHF.

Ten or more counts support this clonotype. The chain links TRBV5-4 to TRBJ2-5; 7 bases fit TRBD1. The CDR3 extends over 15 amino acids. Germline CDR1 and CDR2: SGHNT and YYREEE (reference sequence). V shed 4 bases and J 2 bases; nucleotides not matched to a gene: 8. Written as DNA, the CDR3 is TGTGCCAGCAGCGGAGGACCGGGACAGCAAGAGACCCAGTACTTC. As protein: CASSGGPGQQETQYF.

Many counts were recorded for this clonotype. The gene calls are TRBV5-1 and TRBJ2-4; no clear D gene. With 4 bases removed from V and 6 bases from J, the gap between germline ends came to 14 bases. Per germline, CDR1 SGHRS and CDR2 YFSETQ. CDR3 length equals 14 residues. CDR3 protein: CASSLEALPNIQYF. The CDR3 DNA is TGCGCCAGCAGCCTCGAGGCGCTTCCAAACATTCAGTACTTC.

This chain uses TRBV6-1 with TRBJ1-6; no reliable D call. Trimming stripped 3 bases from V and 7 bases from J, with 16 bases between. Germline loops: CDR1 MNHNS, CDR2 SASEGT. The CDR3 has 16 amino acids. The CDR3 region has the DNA TGTGCCAGCAGTGACCTTGCAACGTTCAGCAATTCACCCCTCCACTTT. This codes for CASSDLATFSNSPLHF.

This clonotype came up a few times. The CDR3 nucleotides are TGTGCCAGCAGCCAAGCCGGGACAGGGTACAATGAGCAGTTCTTC. Translating gives CASSQAGTGYNEQFF. V gene TRBV4-2 combines with J gene TRBJ2-1; 9 nucleotides line up with TRBD1. The CDR3 totals 15 residues. The ends lost 1 base at V and 4 bases at J; junction bases unmatched: 2. CDR1 is LGHNA, CDR2 YNFKEQ, per germline.

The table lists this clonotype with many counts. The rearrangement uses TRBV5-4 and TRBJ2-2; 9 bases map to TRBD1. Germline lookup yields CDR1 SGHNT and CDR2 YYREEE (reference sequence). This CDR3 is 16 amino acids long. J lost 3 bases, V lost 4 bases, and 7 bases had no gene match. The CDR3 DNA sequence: TGTGCCAGCAGCGAAGCAACAGGGGGCCACACCGGGGAGCTGTTTTTT. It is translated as CASSEATGGHTGELFF.

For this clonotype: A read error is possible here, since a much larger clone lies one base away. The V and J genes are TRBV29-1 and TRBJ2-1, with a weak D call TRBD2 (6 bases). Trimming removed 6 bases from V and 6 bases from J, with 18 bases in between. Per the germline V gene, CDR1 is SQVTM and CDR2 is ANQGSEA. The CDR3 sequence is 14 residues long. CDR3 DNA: TGCAGCGTCCGGACTACCGGGGCGATCAATGAGCAGTTCTTC. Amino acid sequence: CSVRTTGAINEQFF.

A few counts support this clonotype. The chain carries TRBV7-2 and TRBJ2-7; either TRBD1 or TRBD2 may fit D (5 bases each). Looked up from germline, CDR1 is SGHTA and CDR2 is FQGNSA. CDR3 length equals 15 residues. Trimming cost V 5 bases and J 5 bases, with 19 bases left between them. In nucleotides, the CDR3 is TGTGCCAGCAGCCCCGGGACCCACATCTCGAACGAGCAGTACTTC. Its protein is CASSPGTHISNEQYF.

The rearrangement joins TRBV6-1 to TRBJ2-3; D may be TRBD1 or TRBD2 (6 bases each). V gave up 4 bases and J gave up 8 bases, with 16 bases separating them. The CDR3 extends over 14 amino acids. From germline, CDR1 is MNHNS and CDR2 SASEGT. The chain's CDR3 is CASSAIQGGGTQYF. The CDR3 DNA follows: TGTGCCAGCAGTGCTATACAGGGAGGAGGTACGCAGTATTTT.